The sequence of this T cell receptor beta chain was determined in a study of human T cells and chemical hapten exposure. The CDR3 is 12 amino acids. V was pared by 6 bases and J by 13 bases, with 21 bases between. From germline, CDR1 is GTSNPN and CDR2 SVGIG (reference sequence). Broader study findings: Compared to controls, expanded TCRs made significantly more large clusters of similar CDR3s.

Unique molecular identifiers were attached to individual cDNA molecules within the library. As originally analysed: Sequenced samples showed a median of 95,638 TCRs each, with counts running from roughly 23,000 to 700,000. TCRdb redid the calling of the RACE reads with MiXCR, one entry per CDR3 protein. The V and J calls follow TCRdb's processing rather than the paper's. The repertoire holds fewer than 85,000 distinct CDR3 sequences, 10% seen once, with 2% to 2.5% in the top ten. Stated time point: patch test 2, 6 weeks after DPC sensitization. Treatment reported: therapeutic diphenylcyclopropenone sensitization with weekly scalp DPC. Ahead of each patch test application, blood was drawn. This clonotype came up many times. Its antigen is undetermined.

The sample here was whole blood, taken in connection with sensitization to the hapten diphenylcyclopropenone (DPC). This chain connects TRBV30 to TRBJ1-1; D might be TRBD1 (6 bases). The sequence was collected from a young woman with alopecia areata. Some clones in this sample may be carry-over from other donors' samples. The CDR3, as DNA: TGTGCCTGTAGAGGGGGGATGGGGGACGGTTTCTTT. It encodes CACRGGMGDGFF. The full variable domain, in which reference TRBV30 and TRBJ1-1 provide the parts outside the CDR3, is SQTIHQWPATLVQPVGSPLSLECTVEGTSNPNLYWYRQAAGRGLQLLFYSVGIGQISSEVPQNLSASRPQDRQFILSSKKLLLSDSGFYLCACRGGMGDGFFGQGTRLTVV.